The present T cell receptor (beta chain) was sequenced within a study of cytomegalovirus exposure and HLA in healthy donors listed by TCRdb under 2017. About the full investigation: An earlier analysis of several hundred of the donors reported about 290 Gb of sequence data and roughly 100 million unique TCR beta sequences from 150 million to 200 million T cells. Approximately 300 gigabases of sequencing data and around 85 million unique TCR sequences made up an early release that covered about 640 HLA-typed donors. Among the roughly 390 genotyped donors, about 85% belonged to the genetic ancestry cluster associated with self-reported Caucasian donors. The study was designed to test whether signatures of past pathogen exposure could be identified by cataloging public T cell receptors. The study used immunosequencing to profile the T cell repertoires of approximately 650 subjects and linked those repertoires to cytomegalovirus serostatus. In addition to the first cohort of 650 to 750 subjects, a separate validation cohort of 120 different subjects was used. To predict cytomegalovirus infection status, the study brought together high-throughput TCR immunosequencing, statistical association of individual TCRs with disease status, and machine learning. To study patterns of TCR occurrence, a later analysis re-analyzed previously published TCR beta repertoires from 500 to 850 donors and added high-resolution HLA genotyping. Rather than drawing on any new phenotypic data, the later analysis identified candidate immune exposures from TCR beta sequences and the way those sequences occurred across donors. An earlier analysis of nearly 600 of the donors applied high-throughput TCR beta sequencing to assess whether each TCR beta V gene segment acted as functional or pseudogenic. Donor age, sex, ethnicity and CMV serostatus were compiled alongside the repertoire data. In a later genetic analysis, genome-wide SNP genotypes for about three fifths of the 666 donors were used, and that subset was treated as a discovery cohort. All discovery cohort repertoires had been generated using a single sequencing platform. HLA typing included class I and class II loci at four-digit resolution. Typing coverage varied by locus: roughly 620-640 donors for A, B, C, DRB1 and DQB1; under 550 for DQA1; more than 600 for DPA1; roughly 450 for DPB1. Four or five DR-DQ haplotypes were handled as single units for association and clustering because linkage in the cohort was strong. On average, approximately 250,000 unique TCR beta nucleotide sequences were sequenced per donor among 398 genotyped donors of the cohort, with roughly 18% of those sequences being non-productive. Results and caveats for the whole study, not just this receptor: In an earlier analysis of some 500 of the donors, most TCR beta V segments appeared in productive rearrangements about 87% or about 30% of the time, broadly matching IMGT annotations. In vitro tests confirmed that a few of the cytomegalovirus-associated TCR beta chains recognize cytomegalovirus antigens. Cytomegalovirus status was reported to be diagnosed by the classifier with high specificity and sensitivity in both the original and validation cohorts. A later genetic analysis reported fewer N-insertions in productive TCRs among donors in an Asian-associated ancestry cluster than the roughly 690-donor mean. A further reported finding was that TCR beta sequences accurately predicted the HLA-A and HLA-B alleles for most subjects in the first cohort. In a later analysis, HLA-associated TCR beta chains were found to be more clonally expanded and to have lower generation probabilities than equally common non-associated chains. The cohort was sequenced for TCR beta chains only, and without alpha or paired-chain data the features that could be detected were limited. Assigning TCR associations to individual alleles was difficult when HLA alleles, especially DR and DQ, strongly co-occurred. CMV serostatus was the only immune exposure information available for the cohort. In the study, approximately 150 TCR beta chains were listed as associated with cytomegalovirus. A group of highly shared sequence variants was considered likely to be a technical artifact of the sequencing pipeline. A later analysis found that most CMV-associated TCR beta chains appeared HLA-restricted, with HLA associations seemingly driven largely by CMV exposure. Over 15 rarely observed V segments, including chromosome 9 orphons, were excluded from the earlier analysis of 550 to 700 of the donors because counts were too low. In a later analysis, TCR association rates were found to vary across HLA loci, with the most associated TCRs seen for DRB1 alleles and the fewest for HLA-C alleles. While some public TCRs were present in many individuals, most TCR sequences turned up only very rarely across donors. The 87-base-pair reads could not distinguish some IMGT-functional V segments, including TRBV6-2 and TRBV6-3, so those segments were excluded. Specific HLA alleles were associated with 15,000 to 20,000 TCR beta sequences at a false discovery rate of 0.05 in a later analysis. Correlated functional status among segregating V segments might reflect linkage disequilibrium, but an unknown experimental factor could not be ruled out. Several of the top co-occurrence clusters appeared to be linked to parvovirus B19, influenza, CMV and Epstein-Barr virus, according to a later analysis. According to the authors, the approach could potentially be generalized to other disease states and immunological phenotypes. V-gene and J-gene trimming of TCR beta chains was associated with a missense DCLRE1C variant in a later genetic analysis, and the association was replicated in an independent cohort. The presence/absence analyses assumed that sequencing depth was roughly uniform across donors, and that assumption may not be true. Because HLA typing was unavailable for some donors at each locus, only the typed subset was used in association tests.

Note on this clone: This receptor's antigen is unknown. No base quality values were provided; no much bigger clone lies one nucleotide off.

The library was made by the immunoSEQ multiplex PCR assay. For the multiplex PCR, a mixture combining 60 forward primers for TCR Vbeta segments and 13 reverse primers for TCR Jbeta segments was used. The CDR3 region of rearranged TCR beta genes was amplified from genomic DNA with a multiplex PCR assay. The amplified TCR beta libraries were sequenced on the Illumina HiSeq System as 87-base-pair reads. The published analysis was carried out like this. A later analysis counted approximately 76 million unique TCR beta chains across the 500 to 850 repertoires, and around 12 million of these chains were shared by at least two donors. To remove PCR and sequencing errors, raw reads were error-corrected and collapsed into unique sequences using a nearest-neighbor algorithm that merged closely related sequences. To assign V, D and J gene segments, CDR3 sequences were aligned to IMGT reference sequences. For a sequence to be retained, a match of at least six nucleotides was required to both a V gene segment and a J gene segment. A rearrangement was called productive if the CDR3 had no stop codons and remained in frame with V and J, and every other rearrangement was called non-productive. CDR3 was defined by IMGT convention, running from the second conserved V-encoded cysteine to the conserved J-encoded phenylalanine. Sequences without an unambiguous match to a single V gene segment were excluded from the earlier analysis of several hundred of the donors. In an earlier analysis of a few hundred of the donors, V segments were called functional above 56.7% productive rearrangements and were called segregating when the between-donor standard deviation exceeded 5%. A statistical classification framework was developed to diagnose cytomegalovirus status using the catalog of TCR beta chain sequences. V and J gene assignment, in a later analysis, came from comparing TCR nucleotide sequences with IMGT/GENE-DB human TR gene sequences. The TCRdist pipeline was used in a later analysis to assign CDR3 sequences and most-parsimonious VDJ recombination scenarios. In a later analysis, each TCR beta chain was defined by its CDR3 amino acid sequence together with its V-gene family, and reads lacking a unique V-gene family were excluded. As a way to deal with suspected cross-contamination and a sequencing artifact, a later analysis dropped 450 to 600 nucleotide sequences that were highly shared and had low generation probability. In a later analysis, a clonal expansion index was calculated for each public chain from normalized within-repertoire ranks of inferred template counts. In a later analysis, generation probabilities were computed with a VDJ recombination model fitted to out-of-frame rearrangements, and the resulting probabilities were checked against IGoR. In a later analysis, TCR-TCR, TCR-HLA and TCR-CMV co-occurrence was scored with hypergeometric tests, and a repertoire-size bias correction was applied to TCR pairs. A later analysis estimated false discovery rates by permuting HLA or CMV assignments 20 times. A later analysis grouped co-occurring TCRs with DBSCAN, adding TCRdist sequence similarity when clustering within HLA-allele-positive subsets. Co-occurrence clustering excluded repertoires with fewer than 30,000 or more than 120,000 public chains, plus five with anomalous nucleotide sharing. This immuneACCESS table, as held by TCRdb, lists in-frame sequences with V and J called but not all clones. Of the missing ones, under half trace to an unresolved V gene in checked studies; the others have no known cause. D and trimming were read from the DNA, whereas the V and J calls and clone size are those reported in that table. The sample records approximately 110,000 clones, 65% to 80% of which are singletons. The top ten clonotypes cover roughly 13% of the sample.

The cohort consisted of fewer than 700 healthy bone marrow donors. At the time of sampling, all cohort members were nominally healthy, though unrecorded immune exposures were likely present. The donor was CMV seropositive and belonged to the group of around 300 seropositive cohort members. Every donor gave a peripheral blood sample, and the peripheral blood mononuclear cells from that sample were used for TCR beta sequencing. The Qiagen DNeasy Blood Extraction Kit was used to extract genomic DNA from the blood cell samples. CDR1 SQVTM and CDR2 ANQGSEA are derived from the germline V gene. The CDR3 sequence holds 11 residues, the cysteine and phenylalanine included. Here the CDR3 DNA is all that survives: 33 bases in frame from base 1. Trimming leaves V shorter by 6 bases and J shorter by 6 bases, with the junction holding 2 bases beyond the gene matches.

The clonotype was recovered from a woman in her thirties or forties in good health and CMV-seropositive. Sequencing was carried out using PBMCs. Recombination joined TRBV29-1 with TRBJ1-2; 9 junctional bases match TRBD1. CDR3 loop: CSVTGGNGYTF. The nucleotides read TGCAGCGTGACAGGGGGGAATGGCTACACCTTC.